This TCR beta chain originates from a study of T cell changes during pregnancy in multiple sclerosis (dated by TCRdb to about 2019). Background for the entire study: The study looked at changes in the T cell repertoire across pregnancy in women with multiple sclerosis.

The CDR3 runs 21 residues from the cysteine to the phenylalanine. Of all the DNA, just the CDR3 is kept, 63 bases in frame from base 1. Germline trimming amounts to 3 bases on V and 0 bases on J, with 10 as the count of junction bases outside the gene matches. CDR1 and CDR2 were assigned from the germline V gene as LGHNA and YNFKEQ. The library was obtained by the immunoSEQ multiplex PCR assay. TCRdb took this table from immuneACCESS and kept in-frame rearrangements with V and J called. Such tables lack part of the clones; where checked against another copy, unresolved V genes explain under half of the gap, and the rest is unexplained. A total of almost 95,000 clones appear in this sample, 92% of them only once. The ten top clones hold over 1.5% of the sample. For this clone: What this receptor recognizes is not known. It has no much larger one-base neighbor in the sample; base qualities were not kept.

This clonotype was obtained from a female donor with multiple sclerosis, enrolled in a pregnancy study. The specimen was peripheral blood, collected in the first trimester of pregnancy. This chain joins TRBV4-2 to TRBJ2-6; 14 bases in the junction line up with TRBD2. The CDR3 region reads CASSQATGLAGEISGANVLTF. The DNA sequence is given as TGTGCCAGCAGCCAGGCTACGGGACTAGCGGGAGAGATCTCTGGGGCCAACGTCCTGACTTTC.